A selection of T cell receptor beta chains follows, all from one sample in a study of T cell changes during pregnancy in multiple sclerosis. The repertoire was sequenced with immunoSEQ multiplex PCR; TCRdb's copy has only in-frame clones and lacks some. In the table there are some 77,000 clones, 85% to 95% of which are singletons. This specimen consisted of peripheral blood, obtained in the second trimester of pregnancy. The receptor set was obtained from a female donor in good health, enrolled as a control in a pregnancy study. Each CDR3 is given with its conserved first and last residue. Each record gives: J gene, V gene, D gene, clone size, CDR3 DNA, CDR3 protein. D genes are given only for firm matches. Clone size is stated in some rows and not others, as once, few, many or a class when expanded.

>TRBJ1-2|TRBV4-1|TRBD1|once
TGCGCCAGCAGCTTCATACTGGACAGGTTTGGTGGCTACACCTTC
CASSFILDRFGGYTF
>TRBJ2-3|TRBV7-9|TRBD1|-
TGTGCCAGCAGCTTAGCGACAGGGTCGGCAGATACGCAGTATTTT
CASSLATGSADTQYF
>TRBJ1-5|TRBV4-1|-|-
TGCGCCAGCAGCCAAGAAGGTAGGGGTCAGCCCCAGCATTTT
CASSQEGRGQPQHF
>TRBJ2-1|TRBV15|TRBD2|-
TGTGCCACCAGCAGCCCTAGCGGGGGGCACAATGAGCAGTTCTTC
CATSSPSGGHNEQFF
>TRBJ1-1|TRBV6-5|TRBD1|-
TGTGCCAGCAGTTACGGCTTTGGGACAGGGGCCACTGAAGCTTTCTTT
CASSYGFGTGATEAFF
>TRBJ2-7|TRBV12-5|-|-
TGTGCTAGGCCAACAGGGTTTACCTACGAGCAGTACTTC
CARPTGFTYEQYF
>TRBJ1-5|TRBV27|-|once
TGTGCCAGCAGTTTCTTCAATCAGCCCCAGCATTTT
CASSFFNQPQHF
>TRBJ1-5|TRBV4-1|-|-
TGCGCCAGCAGCCAAGGGGGGCCTAATCAGCCCCAGCATTTT
CASSQGGPNQPQHF
>TRBJ1-6|TRBV4-2|-|once
TGTGCCAGCAGCCAAGGGCAGGCTCAGAATTCACCCCTCCACTTT
CASSQGQAQNSPLHF
>TRBJ1-2|TRBV7-3|-|few
TGTGCCAGCAGCCCAGGGTTTGGGTATGGCTACACCTTC
CASSPGFGYGYTF
>TRBJ2-7|TRBV28|TRBD1|-
TGTGCCAGCAGTAGGGGGACAGGTCCCATAGGCGAGCAGTACTTC
CASSRGTGPIGEQYF
>TRBJ1-2|TRBV28|-|-
TGTGCCAGCAGACCTGCCGGGGGGTCTGGCTACACCTTC
CASRPAGGSGYTF
>TRBJ2-2|TRBV2|-|-
TGTGCCAGAGACAGTCAGAGGAACACCGGGGAGCTGTTTTTT
CARDSQRNTGELFF
>TRBJ2-7|TRBV30|TRBD1|-
TGTGCCTGGGCAGACAGGGACGAGCAGTACTTC
CAWADRDEQYF
>TRBJ1-1|TRBV7-9|-|-
TGTGCCAGCAGCTCCCCGGGAGGGGGAAACACTGAAGCTTTCTTT
CASSSPGGGNTEAFF
>TRBJ2-1|TRBV19|-|-
TGTGCCAGTAAACAGGAGGGACATGAGCAGTTCTTC
CASKQEGHEQFF
>TRBJ1-5|TRBV7-9|-|-
TGTGCCAGCAGCTTAGGGTCGGGGGTCGGTAATCAGCCCCAGCATTTT
CASSLGSGVGNQPQHF
>TRBJ2-1|TRBV25-1|TRBD2|-
TGTGCCAGCAGTCTCGGGGGGGGTGTGCACAATGAGCAGTTCTTC
CASSLGGGVHNEQFF